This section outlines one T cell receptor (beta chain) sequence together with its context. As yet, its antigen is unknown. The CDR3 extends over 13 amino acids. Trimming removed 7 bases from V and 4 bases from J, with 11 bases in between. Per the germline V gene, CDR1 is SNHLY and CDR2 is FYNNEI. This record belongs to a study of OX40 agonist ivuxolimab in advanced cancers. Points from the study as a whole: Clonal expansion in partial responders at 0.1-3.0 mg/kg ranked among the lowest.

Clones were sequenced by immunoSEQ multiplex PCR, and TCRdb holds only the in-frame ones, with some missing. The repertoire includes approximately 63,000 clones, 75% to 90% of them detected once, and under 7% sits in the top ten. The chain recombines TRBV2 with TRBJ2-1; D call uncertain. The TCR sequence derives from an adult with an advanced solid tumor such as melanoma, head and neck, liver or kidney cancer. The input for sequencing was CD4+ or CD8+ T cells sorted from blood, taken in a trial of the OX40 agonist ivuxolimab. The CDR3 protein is CASIEPNYNEQFF. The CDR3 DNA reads TGTGCCAGCATAGAACCAAATTACAATGAGCAGTTCTTC. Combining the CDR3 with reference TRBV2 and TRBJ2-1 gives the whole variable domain EPEVTQTPSHQVTQMGQEVILRCVPISNHLYFYWYRQILGQKVEFLVSFYNNEISEKSEIFDDQFSVERPDGSNFTLKIRSTKLEDSAMYFCASIEPNYNEQFFGPGTRLTVL.